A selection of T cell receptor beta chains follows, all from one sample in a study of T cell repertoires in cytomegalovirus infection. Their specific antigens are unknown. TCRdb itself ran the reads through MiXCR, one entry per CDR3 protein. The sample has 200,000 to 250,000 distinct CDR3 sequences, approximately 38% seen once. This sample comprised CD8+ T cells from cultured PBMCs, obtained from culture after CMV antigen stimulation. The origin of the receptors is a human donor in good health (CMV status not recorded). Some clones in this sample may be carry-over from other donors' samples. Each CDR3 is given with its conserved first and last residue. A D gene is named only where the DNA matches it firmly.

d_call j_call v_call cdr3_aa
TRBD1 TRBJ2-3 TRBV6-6 CASRDRDSTDTQYF
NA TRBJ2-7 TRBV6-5 CASSWGREQYF
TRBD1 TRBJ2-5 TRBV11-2 CASSFPRTGGGETQYF
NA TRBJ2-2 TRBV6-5 CASSADREGTGELFF
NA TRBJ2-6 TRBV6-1 CASCDRDSGANVLTF
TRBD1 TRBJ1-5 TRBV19 CASSIDPQEGTGMQQGNQPQHF
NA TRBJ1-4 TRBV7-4 CASSELRRDIGEKLFF
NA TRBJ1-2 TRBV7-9 CASSPRDRSDYGYTF
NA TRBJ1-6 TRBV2 CASSERIHNSPLHF
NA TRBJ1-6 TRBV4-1 CASSHRQLQGADSPLHF
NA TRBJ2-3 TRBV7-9 CALGPSTDTQYF
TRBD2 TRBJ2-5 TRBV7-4 CASSSPQIRLAGLETQYF
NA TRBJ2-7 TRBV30 CAWSYAPYEQYF
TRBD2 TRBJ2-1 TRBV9 CASSPGLAGYEQFF
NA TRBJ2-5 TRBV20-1 CSAEIQGGETQYF
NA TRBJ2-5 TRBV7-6 CASSLGGLETQYF
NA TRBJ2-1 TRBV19 CASSIRPGRELANEQFF
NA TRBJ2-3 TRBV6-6 CASSYSHGTTEDTQYF
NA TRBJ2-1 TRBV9 CASSVNSGTRNEQFF
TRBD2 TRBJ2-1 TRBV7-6 CASSHREGGSNEQFF
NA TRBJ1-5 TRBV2 CASSALGRNQPQHF
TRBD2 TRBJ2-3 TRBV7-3 CASQPGGGSDTQYF
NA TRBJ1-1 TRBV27 CASSLRGLPGAFF
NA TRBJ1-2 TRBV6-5 CASTQAYNYGYTF
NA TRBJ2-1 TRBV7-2 CASSLAPEQFF
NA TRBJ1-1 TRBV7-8 CASSRLEVGTEAFF
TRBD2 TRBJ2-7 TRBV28 CASSSGRALSYEQYF
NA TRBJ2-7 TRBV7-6 CASSSQATNSYEQYF
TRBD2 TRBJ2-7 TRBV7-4 CASSFLLAGVSYEQYF
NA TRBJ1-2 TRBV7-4 CASVQGIHGYTF
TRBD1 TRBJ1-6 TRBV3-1 CASSQDARGRMLGSPPHF
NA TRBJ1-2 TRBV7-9 CASSLSMRDLYGYTF
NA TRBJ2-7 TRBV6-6 CASSYREEGLLEQYF
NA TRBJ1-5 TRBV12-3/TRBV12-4 CASSLARTVNQPQHF
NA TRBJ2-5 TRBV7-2 CASSLGPDLGEETQYF
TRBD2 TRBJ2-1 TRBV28 CASSPGVAGNEQFF
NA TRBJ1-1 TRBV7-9 CASREGAEAFF
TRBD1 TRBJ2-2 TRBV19 CASSRWDSRTGELFF
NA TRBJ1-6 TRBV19 CASSIGAGEYSPLHF
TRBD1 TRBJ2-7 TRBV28 CATTQGATYEQYF
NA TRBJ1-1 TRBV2 CASMARDTEAFF
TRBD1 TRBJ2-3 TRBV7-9 CASSLDRGWTDTQYF
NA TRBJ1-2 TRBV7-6 CASSPRVANYGYTF
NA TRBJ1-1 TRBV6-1 CASSEGSRNTEAFF
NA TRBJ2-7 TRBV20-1 CSARGGAGDYEQYF
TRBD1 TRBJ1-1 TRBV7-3 CASSGTGAVEAFF
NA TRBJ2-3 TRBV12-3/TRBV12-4 CASSLRQGKDTQYF
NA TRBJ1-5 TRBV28 CASSLWVGGNQPQHF
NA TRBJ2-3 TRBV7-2 CASSLALGEYTDTQYF